The 18 T cell receptor beta chains listed next were all sequenced from one sample in a study of blood T cell repertoires in COVID-19. Profiling relied on immunoSEQ multiplex PCR, and the TCRdb table lists in-frame clones only, not all of them. This sample carries 250,000 to 400,000 clones, about 87% of them seen once, and the ten largest clones take 1.5% to 2%. Material for sequencing was peripheral blood. The receptors shown here come from a woman under 40 with COVID-19, enrolled during active disease.

This chain connects TRBV7-6 to TRBJ2-1; D is possibly TRBD1 (5 bases). The CDR3 is 15 amino acids. From germline, CDR1 is SGHVS and CDR2 FNYEAQ. Trimming removed 1 base at V and 2 bases at J, with 9 bases between. The CDR3 sequence: CASSLGTTPYNEQFF. CDR3 in DNA: TGTGCCAGCAGCTTAGGGACAACGCCCTACAATGAGCAGTTCTTC.

The chain employs TRBV7-9 and TRBJ1-2, with D unresolved. The V and J ends lost 5 bases and 0 bases respectively, with 13 bases between them. This CDR3 has 15 amino acids. From germline, CDR1 is SEHNR and CDR2 FQNEAQ (reference sequence). The CDR3 sequence: CASSRLGTANYGYTF. CDR3 DNA: TGTGCCAGCAGCCGATTAGGAACAGCTAACTATGGCTACACCTTC.

The chain recombines TRBV7-9 with TRBJ1-2, with TRBD1 matching over 10 bases. The germline V gene encodes CDR1 SEHNR and CDR2 FQNEAQ (reference sequence). V gave up 5 bases and J gave up 7 bases; unmatched junction bases: 10. This CDR3 is built from 15 residues. CDR3 sequence: CASSMLDRGKPGYTF. The CDR3 coding sequence is TGTGCCAGCAGCATGCTGGACAGGGGGAAACCTGGCTACACCTTC. The full variable domain, its missing parts supplied by reference TRBV7-9 and TRBJ1-2, is DTGVSQNPRHKITKRGQNVTFRCDPISEHNRLYWYRQTLGQGPEFLTYFQNEAQLEKSRLLSDRFSAERPKGSFSTLEIQRTEQGDSAMYLCASSMLDRGKPGYTFGSGTRLTVV.

V gene TRBV28 combines with J gene TRBJ1-3; D gene ambiguous. V was trimmed by 5 bases and J by 0 bases, leaving 8 bases between them. The germline V gene encodes CDR1 MDHEN and CDR2 SYDVKM. CDR3 length: 14 residues. The CDR3 is CASSPINSGNTIYF. The CDR3, as DNA: TGTGCCAGCAGTCCTATTAACTCTGGAAACACCATATATTTT.

This chain uses TRBV6-1 with TRBJ2-1; perhaps TRBD1 as D (6 bases). The germline V and J ends were trimmed by 3 bases and 10 bases, with 16 bases remaining between them. The CDR3 loop spans 14 amino acids. The germline gives CDR1 MNHNS, CDR2 SASEGT. This chain's CDR3 is CASSDGGPVGEQFF. In DNA form, the CDR3 reads TGTGCCAGCAGTGATGGGGGCCCGGTGGGGGAGCAGTTCTTC.

In its sample, this clone was seen a few times. The CDR3 region has the DNA TGCGCCAGCGGAGTGGGGCTCTATAATTCACCCCTCCACTTT. Its protein is CASGVGLYNSPLHF. The chain carries TRBV5-1 and TRBJ1-6; possible D gene TRBD1, 5 bases. The CDR3 has 14 amino acids. V gave up 7 bases and J gave up 3 bases, with 11 bases separating them. Germline V gene sequence: CDR1 SGHRS, CDR2 YFSETQ.

This clone is a singleton in its sample. V usage is TRBV7-3 and J usage is TRBJ2-2; 10 positions match TRBD2. Germline V lookup: CDR1 SGHTA, CDR2 FQGTGA. V gave up 4 bases and J gave up 6 bases; unmatched junction bases: 8. The CDR3 spans 16 residues. The CDR3 loop is CASSSTGTSVSGELFF. DNA of the CDR3: TGTGCCAGCAGCTCTACCGGGACTAGCGTCTCCGGGGAGCTGTTTTTT.

The V call is TRBV28, the J call TRBJ1-6, with 9 bases lining up with TRBD1. CDR1 is MDHEN, CDR2 SYDVKM, per germline. This CDR3 has 16 amino acids. Unmatched junction bases numbered 10, after V lost 4 bases and J lost 9 bases. DNA of the CDR3: TGTGCCAGCAGTTCGGGGGGCCGGGACAGGGCTTCACCCCTCCACTTT. Translation: CASSSGGRDRASPLHF.

The DNA for the CDR3 is TGTGCCATCAGTGACCCAGGGGTGAGCTATGGCTACACCTTC. It yields the protein CAISDPGVSYGYTF. V and J are TRBV10-3 and TRBJ1-2; a possible D gene is TRBD1 (6 bases). Germline V gene sequence: CDR1 ENHRY, CDR2 SYGVKD. V was trimmed by 3 bases and J by 4 bases, leaving 12 bases between them. The CDR3 runs 14 residues.

The chain uses TRBV27 and TRBJ1-2; 7 bases align to TRBD1. The CDR3 length is 14 residues. Losses at the gene ends were 6 bases for V and 7 bases for J; bases not matched to a gene: 11. CDR1 and CDR2 from the germline V gene are MNHEY and SMNVEV (reference sequence). The CDR3 is CASRPTGARGGYTF. Here the CDR3 DNA reads TGTGCCAGCAGGCCAACAGGGGCGCGGGGTGGCTACACCTTC.

The rearrangement uses TRBV5-1 and TRBJ2-1; 12 bases map to TRBD1. There are 12 residues in the CDR3. V gave up 2 bases and J gave up 15 bases; unmatched junction bases: 3. Germline V CDR1 and CDR2: SGHRS, YFSETQ. The CDR3 region is CASSFSGQGAFF. CDR3 nucleotides: TGCGCCAGCAGCTTCTCGGGACAGGGGGCGTTCTTC.

The chain has TRBV9 and TRBJ2-2; perhaps TRBD2 as D (6 bases). The germline CDR1 and CDR2 sequences are SGDLS and YYNGEE. V lost 4 bases and J lost 4, with 17 bases in between. The length of the CDR3 is 16 residues. This CDR3 reads CASSTGAAVGTGELFF. CDR3 DNA sequence: TGTGCCAGCAGCACGGGAGCTGCGGTTGGCACCGGGGAGCTGTTTTTT.

This clone occurred once. CDR3 sequence reads: CATSDYRQETQYF. As DNA, the CDR3 is TGTGCCACCAGTGATTACAGACAAGAGACCCAGTACTTC. This sequence joins TRBV24-1 and TRBJ2-5; D is ambiguous. Germline assignment: CDR1 KGHDR and CDR2 SFDVKD. Trimming shortened V by 2 bases and J by 2 bases, and 5 bases separated the two germline ends. This CDR3 is 13 amino acids long.

As for this clone: This sample includes further DNA sequences coding for the same CDR3. The J gene is TRBJ2-7, the V gene TRBV28, with TRBD2 matching 11 bases. Unmatched junction bases numbered 1, after V lost 4 bases and J lost 2 bases. The CDR3 runs 14 residues. Germline CDR1 and CDR2: MDHEN and SYDVKM. The CDR3 region is CASSSSGGPYEQYV. CDR3 sequence (DNA): TGTGCCAGCAGTTCTAGCGGGGGGCCCTACGAGCAGTACGTC.

This chain uses TRBV6-5 with TRBJ1-2, with 9 nucleotides matching TRBD1. The germline V gene encodes CDR1 MNHEY and CDR2 SVGAGI. The CDR3 loop spans 14 amino acids. J lost 7 bases, V lost 5 bases, and 8 bases had no gene match. CDR3 nucleotides: TGTGCCAGCAGTACCAAGACAGGGGGAGCTGGCTACACCTTC. Its protein is CASSTKTGGAGYTF.

The J gene is TRBJ1-1, the V gene TRBV6-5; no clear D. With 10 bases removed from V and 3 bases from J, the gap between germline ends came to 15 bases. CDR3 size: 13 residues. Germline V CDR1 and CDR2: MNHEY, SVGAGI. CDR3 nucleotides: TGTGCCACATCTATCGGGGAATACACTGAAGCTTTCTTT. It yields the protein CATSIGEYTEAFF.

DNA for the CDR3: TGTGCCAGCAGCTCCCCCGGGACAGGGGGCAGCTATGGCTACACCTTC. It encodes CASSSPGTGGSYGYTF. The chain has TRBV5-5 and TRBJ1-2; 12 bases fit TRBD1. Germline V lookup: CDR1 SGHKS, CDR2 YYEKEE (reference sequence). This CDR3 spans 16 amino acids. The V segment lost 3 bases and the J segment 4 bases; nucleotides outside the gene matches: 7. Full variable domain (outside the CDR3, taken from reference TRBV5-5 and TRBJ1-2): DAGVTQSPTHLIKTRGQQVTLRCSPISGHKSVSWYQQVLGQGPQFIFQYYEKEERGRGNFPDRFSARQFPNYSSELNVNALLLGDSALYLCASSSPGTGGSYGYTFGSGTRLTVV.

The rearrangement uses TRBV7-9 and TRBJ2-1; 8 bases map to TRBD1. Germline V gene data show CDR1 as SEHNR and CDR2 as FQNEAQ (reference sequence). The CDR3 is made up of 15 amino acids. V was pared by 4 bases and J by 8 bases, with 10 bases of the junction left unmatched. The CDR3 loop reads CASSSGQGSLDEQFF. In DNA form, the CDR3 reads TGTGCCAGCAGCTCCGGACAGGGCTCTCTGGATGAGCAGTTCTTC.